This paragraph covers one T cell receptor (beta chain) sequence. Its antigen has not been determined. One base away there is no much larger clone; base qualities are not given. The time point label of this sample denotes: baseline, week 1 (first vaccination visit). The treatment or condition label here, explained by the study, means: pre-vaccination baseline after standard-of-care therapy. Donors had newly diagnosed WHO grade 3 or 4 IDH1-mutant astrocytomas with loss of nuclear ATRX. The samples were drawn from NOA16, a multicentre, single-arm, open-label phase I trial in Germany that tested a mutant IDH1 peptide vaccine in humans for the first time. Blood drawn at visit V03 was used as the baseline sample for immunogenicity testing. Genomic DNA for TCRB sequencing was extracted from EDTA blood using the DNeasy Blood and Tissue Kit. This record belongs to a study of a mutant IDH1 vaccine in newly diagnosed glioma (dated by TCRdb to the early 2020s). Study-wide context: The roughly 30 treated patients were around 62% male and roughly 40% female, with a mean age of around 40 years. Prior to enrollment, standard therapy consisting of radiotherapy alone, temozolomide alone, or radiochemotherapy with temozolomide had been administered to patients, with the combination being received by most patients. Peripheral blood was collected at six visits: V03 (baseline), V05, V07, V10, V12 and V13. Longitudinal TCRB deep sequencing was performed for fewer than 30 treated patients wherever samples were available for exploratory analyses. The investigation overall reported the following: Vaccine-induced immune responses across multiple MHC alleles were detected in approximately 94% of patients. The authors stated that sample limitations prevented analyses of patient blood samples from being reproduced. No apparent relationship was observed between pseudoprogression and alterations in the top peripheral T cell clonotypes detected by TCRB sequencing. PBMC samples for TCRB deep sequencing were selected based on availability.

Library creation used the immunoSEQ multiplex PCR assay. Rearranged TCR beta chain sequences were amplified using the hsTCRB Kit according to the manufacturer's protocol. An Illumina MiSeq was used to sequence the TCRB libraries. The authors processed their data as follows. Demultiplexing, trimming and gene mapping were performed with the kit vendor's proprietary platform. What TCRdb holds here is the immuneACCESS table cut down to in-frame rearrangements. Part of the clones is not present; checked against another copy, under half of the missing clones reflect an unresolved V gene, and the others are unexplained. The DNA gave D and trimming, while V, J and clone size come from that table. The sample records some 61,000 clones, roughly 85% of which are singletons. The top ten constitute 2.9% of the sample. This TCR came from a man aged 25 to 45 with glioma. The sample was PBMCs, taken from a glioma patient treated with radiotherapy, temozolomide or both.

CDR3 reads: CASGSGGAIGNEQFF. At the DNA level, the sequence is TGTGCCAGCGGAAGCGGGGGGGCGATAGGGAATGAGCAGTTCTTC. Here the chain combines TRBV2 and TRBJ2-1; TRBD2 lines up with 10 middle nucleotides. From the cysteine through the phenylalanine, the CDR3 covers 15 amino acids. The entry retains the CDR3 DNA only, 45 bases that are in frame from base 1. In the germline V gene, CDR1 corresponds to SNHLY and CDR2 to FYNNEI. Trimming accounts for 8 bases at V and 7 bases at J, while the number of junction bases matched to no gene is 11.